This is a list of T cell receptor beta chains from one sample in a study of T cell responses to AZD1222 COVID-19 vaccine. This table comes from immunoSEQ multiplex PCR, and its TCRdb copy is limited to in-frame clones, with some not included. The sample shows 87,000 or so clones, around 90% of them seen only once. This specimen was peripheral blood, taken on day 0 of AZD1222 vaccination. The receptors come from an adult in good health. CDR3s include the opening cysteine and the closing phenylalanine or tryptophan. A D gene is named only where the DNA matches it firmly. The size field is filled for only some rows; it gives once, few, many or a size class.

abundance,j_gene,d_gene,v_gene,CDR3nt,CDR3aa
once,TRBJ1-2,-,TRBV6-5,TGTGCCAGCAGTTACGGAGGGGTCTATGGCTACACCTTC,CASSYGGVYGYTF
-,TRBJ1-2,-,TRBV28,TGTGCCAGCAGTTTATCCGCGGGGATCTATGGCTACACCTTC,CASSLSAGIYGYTF
-,TRBJ2-1,-,TRBV5-6,TGTGCCAGCAGCCTGCGGGGCGGGACGGCCGCCAATGAGCAGTTCTTC,CASSLRGGTAANEQFF
-,TRBJ1-2,-,TRBV4-1,TGCGCCAGCAGCCTACTGCCGGGACCGAACTATGGCTACACCTTC,CASSLLPGPNYGYTF
-,TRBJ2-3,-,TRBV10-1,TGCGCCAGCAGTGACCCCGCCAGGGTGACAGATACGCAGTATTTT,CASSDPARVTDTQYF
-,TRBJ2-6,-,TRBV19,TGTGCCAGTAGTATCGACTACGGGGCCAACGTCCTGACTTTC,CASSIDYGANVLTF
-,TRBJ1-2,TRBD1,TRBV12-3/TRBV12-4,TGTGCCAGCAGTTTAGACAGGGGTTACGGCTACACCTTC,CASSLDRGYGYTF
-,TRBJ1-5,-,TRBV5-5,TGTGCCAGCAGCCCCGTTGGGGGGTACAATCAGCCCCAGCATTTT,CASSPVGGYNQPQHF
-,TRBJ2-1,TRBD2,TRBV19,TGTGCCAGTAGTACTCTTCAGCGGGGGGTCTACAATGAGCAGTTCTTC,CASSTLQRGVYNEQFF
-,TRBJ1-6,TRBD1,TRBV6-5,TGTGCCAGCAGTAGACAGGGGGGGGATAATTCACCCCTCCACTTT,CASSRQGGDNSPLHF
-,TRBJ1-5,-,TRBV7-2,TGTGCCAGCAGCTTAGGTGGAGGTGGGTTCAATCAGCCCCAGCATTTT,CASSLGGGGFNQPQHF
-,TRBJ2-7,TRBD2,TRBV6-5,TGTGCCAGCAGTCCTCGGACTAGCGGGGCCTACGAGCAGTACTTC,CASSPRTSGAYEQYF
-,TRBJ1-1,-,TRBV10-3,TGTGCCATCAGTGAGTCCAGCACTGAAGCTTTCTTT,CAISESSTEAFF
once,TRBJ2-7,-,TRBV28,TGTGCCAGCAGCCCCCAGGGGATTGACGAGCAGTACTTC,CASSPQGIDEQYF
few,TRBJ2-1,TRBD2,TRBV24-1,TGTGCCACCAGTGATTCCAGCGGGGGTAACAATGAGCAGTTCTTC,CATSDSSGGNNEQFF
-,TRBJ1-3,-,TRBV9,TGTGCCAGCAGCGTAGTTCCAGGCTCTGGAAACACCATATATTTT,CASSVVPGSGNTIYF
-,TRBJ1-2,-,TRBV20-1,TGCAGTGCTAGGGGCAGCTATGGCTACACCTTC,CSARGSYGYTF
-,TRBJ2-3,-,TRBV15,TGTGCCACCAGCAGAGATCTGCGGGGTAGCACAGATACGCAGTATTTT,CATSRDLRGSTDTQYF
-,TRBJ1-1,-,TRBV12-3/TRBV12-4,TGTGCCAGCAGTTTTGGGGACGGTTTGAAAGCTTTCTTT,CASSFGDGLKAFF
few,TRBJ1-3,-,TRBV30,TGTGCCTGGAGTATAGGGGCTGGAAACACCATATATTTT,CAWSIGAGNTIYF
-,TRBJ1-5,-,TRBV2,TGTGCCAGCAGCCTCGTCGGCCAGCCCCAGCATTTT,CASSLVGQPQHF
-,TRBJ1-4,-,TRBV4-1,TGCGCCAGCGGGCAGGTACTTTCGGAAAAACTGTTTTTT,CASGQVLSEKLFF
-,TRBJ1-4,TRBD1,TRBV7-2,TGTGCCAGCAGCGGAACTCCGGGACAGCCTAATGAAAAACTGTTTTTT,CASSGTPGQPNEKLFF
-,TRBJ2-1,-,TRBV9,TGTGCCAGCAGTGGCATCGGCTTCAATGAGCAGTTCTTC,CASSGIGFNEQFF
-,TRBJ1-5,-,TRBV19,TGTGCCAGTAGTATAGAGCGACAACCATCGGGACAGCCCCAGCATTTT,CASSIERQPSGQPQHF
-,TRBJ1-4,-,TRBV29-1,TGCAGCGTTGAAAATGGGGCGGATGAAAAACTGTTTTTT,CSVENGADEKLFF
-,TRBJ1-4,-,TRBV5-4,TGTGCCAGCAGCTTAGTCCCAAGTAGTCATGAAAAACTGTTTTTT,CASSLVPSSHEKLFF
-,TRBJ2-2,-,TRBV9,TGTGCCAGCAGCGACAGGAGGAACACCGGGGAGCTGTTTTTT,CASSDRRNTGELFF